The source of this TCR beta chain is a study of blood T cell repertoires in COVID-19. Study-wide background: Samples representing acute and convalescent COVID-19 were sourced from the United States, Italy and Spain. T cells, B-cell-depleted T cells, or PBMCs provided the cDNA or gDNA that served as material.

In the authors' methods: Researchers report that nucleated cell counts were estimated from reference gene primer amplification. Assay used: immunoSEQ multiplex PCR; TCRdb lists only in-frame clones, some missing. That table is the source of V, J and clone size, and D and trimming were worked out from the DNA. The sample yields 100,000 or so clones, approximately 88% seen once. The CDR3 runs 13 residues. V was cut by 4 bases and J by 8 bases, with 15 bases left in between. Germline CDR1 is SGHRS and CDR2 is YFSETQ. The chain combines TRBV5-1 with TRBJ1-2; a weak D match, TRBD1 (5 bases). The clonotype was recovered from a human donor in a cohort sampled during active COVID-19. The sequenced sample consisted of peripheral blood. The CDR3 sequence is CASSPTDPQGYTF. The CDR3 DNA sequence: TGCGCCAGCAGCCCGACAGACCCTCAGGGCTACACCTTC. Full variable domain (remainder filled in from reference TRBV5-1 and TRBJ1-2): KAGVTQTPRYLIKTRGQQVTLSCSPISGHRSVSWYQQTPGQGLQFLFEYFSETQRNKGNFPGRFSGRQFSNSRSEMNVSTLELGDSALYLCASSPTDPQGYTFGSGTRLTVV.